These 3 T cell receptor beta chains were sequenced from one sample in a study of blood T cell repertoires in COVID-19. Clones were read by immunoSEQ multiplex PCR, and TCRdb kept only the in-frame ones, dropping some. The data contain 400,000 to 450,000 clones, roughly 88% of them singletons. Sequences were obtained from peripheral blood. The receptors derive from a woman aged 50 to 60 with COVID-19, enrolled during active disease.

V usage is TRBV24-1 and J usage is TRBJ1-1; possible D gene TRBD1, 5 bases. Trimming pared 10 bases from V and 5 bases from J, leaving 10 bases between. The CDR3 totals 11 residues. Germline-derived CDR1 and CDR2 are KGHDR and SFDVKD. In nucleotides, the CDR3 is TGTGCCACTACGGCAGGGACTGAAGCTTTCTTT. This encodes CATTAGTEAFF.

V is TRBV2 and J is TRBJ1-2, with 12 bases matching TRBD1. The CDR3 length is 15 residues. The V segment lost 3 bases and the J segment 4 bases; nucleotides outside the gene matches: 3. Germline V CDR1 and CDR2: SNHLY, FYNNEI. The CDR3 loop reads CASSEGTGGSYGYTF. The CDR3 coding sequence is TGTGCCAGCAGTGAGGGGACAGGGGGCAGCTATGGCTACACCTTC.

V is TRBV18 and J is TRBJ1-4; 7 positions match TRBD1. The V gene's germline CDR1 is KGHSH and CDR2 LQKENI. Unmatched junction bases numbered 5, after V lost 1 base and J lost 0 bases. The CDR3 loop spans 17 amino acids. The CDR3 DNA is TGTGCCAGCTCACCACGGCAGGGGGTTTCAACTAATGAAAAACTGTTTTTT. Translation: CASSPRQGVSTNEKLFF.